The 30 T cell receptor beta chains listed next were all sequenced from one sample in a study of T cell repertoires in cytomegalovirus infection. For these TCRs, the target antigens are not known. TCRdb itself ran the reads through MiXCR, one entry per CDR3 protein. There are more than 45,000 distinct CDR3 sequences in the sample; over 15% occur only once, and 64% lies in the top ten. Sequenced here: CD8+ T cells from cultured PBMCs, sampled from culture after CMV antigen stimulation. The receptors stem from a human donor in good health (CMV status not recorded). Some clones in this sample may be carry-over from other donors' samples.

The table lists this clonotype with a few counts. The chain is built from TRBV12-3 or TRBV12-4 and TRBJ1-1; 8 bases line up with TRBD1. The CDR3 has 15 residues. Losses at the gene ends were 5 bases for V and 3 bases for J; bases not matched to a gene: 8. The CDR3 sequence is CASSRPRTGYTEAFF. The DNA of the CDR3 is TGTGCCAGCAGTCGACCACGGACAGGGTACACTGAAGCTTTCTTT.

In its sample, this clonotype was seen a few times. The J gene is TRBJ1-2, the V gene TRBV6-5, with 10 bases fitting TRBD1. Trimming took 4 bases from V and 0 from J; bases not matched to a gene: 2. The CDR3 loop spans 15 amino acids. CDR1 and CDR2 from the germline V gene are MNHEY and SVGAGI. The CDR3 sequence: CASSSGTGANYGYTF. DNA of the CDR3: TGTGCCAGCAGTTCTGGGACAGGGGCTAACTATGGCTACACCTTC.

This clonotype was picked up one time. This chain joins TRBV20-1 and TRBJ2-1; 7 bases fit TRBD1. V lost 3 bases, J lost 7 bases, and 12 bases stayed unmatched. The CDR3 has 15 residues. Germline CDR1 DFQATT, CDR2 SNEGSKA (reference sequence). For the CDR3, the DNA is TGCAGTGCTAGGTCTGGACAGGAGGCAAGGAATGAGCAGTTCTTC. It encodes CSARSGQEARNEQFF.

The chain uses TRBV7-9 and TRBJ1-2, with a possible D match to TRBD1 (6 bases). This CDR3 comprises 16 residues. Germline-derived CDR1 and CDR2 are SEHNR and FQNEAQ (reference sequence). Trimming stripped 5 bases from V and 3 bases from J, with 19 bases between. CDR3 region: CASSDTLTGPYYGYTF. The CDR3 DNA is TGTGCCAGCAGCGACACCTTGACAGGCCCCTACTATGGCTACACCTTC.

J is TRBJ1-6 and V is TRBV7-8; weak D call: TRBD1 (5 bases). This CDR3 has 15 residues. The V and J ends lost 4 bases and 8 bases respectively, with 15 bases between them. Germline V gene sequence: CDR1 SGHVS, CDR2 FQNEAQ. This CDR3 is CASSSGTYADSPLHF. The CDR3, as DNA: TGTGCCAGCAGCTCCGGGACCTATGCGGATTCACCCCTCCACTTT.

This rearrangement joins TRBV7-9 to TRBJ2-7; D is ambiguous. CDR3 length: 12 amino acids. Germline V gene data show CDR1 as SEHNR and CDR2 as FQNEAQ (reference sequence). Between the trimmed V and J ends, which lost 3 bases and 2 bases, there was a span of 5 bases. This chain's CDR3 is CASSLSTYEQYF. The CDR3 DNA reads TGTGCCAGCAGCTTGTCCACCTACGAGCAGTACTTC.

The chain uses TRBV19 and TRBJ2-1; 8 bases map to TRBD1. The J segment lost 6 bases and the V segment lost 9 bases, leaving 13 bases of the junction unmatched. Per the germline V gene, CDR1 is LNHDA and CDR2 is SQIVND (reference sequence). The CDR3 has 15 residues. This chain's CDR3 is CASEIGTGTPNEQFF. The CDR3 DNA reads TGTGCCAGCGAAATAGGGACAGGTACCCCCAATGAGCAGTTCTTC.

V gene TRBV12-3 or TRBV12-4 combines with J gene TRBJ2-3; 7 bases agree with TRBD1. CDR3 length equals 15 residues. V was pared by 6 bases and J by 0 bases, with 6 bases of the junction left unmatched. The CDR3 DNA is TGTGCCAGCAGCAGGACAGGTTCTAGCACAGATACGCAGTATTTT. Encoded protein: CASSRTGSSTDTQYF.

This clonotype was counted many times. The V gene is TRBV6-1, the J gene TRBJ1-1, with a tentative D call TRBD1 (6 bases). The CDR3 runs to 15 residues. CDR1 and CDR2 (germline): MNHNS, SASEGT. The germline V and J ends were trimmed by 6 bases and 5 bases, with 19 bases remaining between them. CDR3 residues: CASSRPGQPRTEAFF. The CDR3 DNA sequence: TGTGCCAGCAGCCGCCCGGGACAACCCCGAACTGAAGCTTTCTTT.

The chain has TRBV7-2 and TRBJ2-1; no firm D call. CDR1 is SGHTA, CDR2 FQGNSA, per germline. The CDR3 loop spans 13 amino acids. V shed 8 bases and J shed 0 bases, with 8 bases lying between them. The CDR3 coding sequence is TGTGCCAGCTCGCTAGTCTCCTACAATGAGCAGTTCTTC. Protein sequence: CASSLVSYNEQFF.

V gene TRBV11-2 combines with J gene TRBJ1-5; 8 positions match TRBD1. Looked up from germline, CDR1 is SGHAT and CDR2 is FQNNGV. J was trimmed by 6 bases and V by 0 bases; bases with no gene match: 4. The CDR3 is made up of 15 amino acids. CDR3 DNA sequence: TGTGCCAGCAGCTTAGACAGGGGGCTTGGTCAGCCCCAGCATTTT. Its protein product is CASSLDRGLGQPQHF.

The chain recombines TRBV20-1 with TRBJ1-2, with 9 bases that match TRBD1. From germline, CDR1 is DFQATT and CDR2 SNEGSKA (reference sequence). V was clipped by 3 bases and J by 3 bases; unmatched bases: 5. This CDR3 is built from 14 residues. CDR3 sequence: CSARDRGGDYGYTF. The CDR3, as DNA: TGCAGTGCTAGGGACAGGGGAGGAGACTATGGCTACACCTTC.

The chain is built from TRBV19 and TRBJ2-7; D not certain. The V end was cut by 3 bases, the J end by 3 bases, with 6 bases between. The CDR3 has 12 residues. CDR1 and CDR2 from the germline V gene are LNHDA and SQIVND (reference sequence). CDR3 region: CASSIPGYEQYF. DNA for the CDR3: TGTGCCAGTAGTATTCCCGGCTACGAGCAGTACTTC. The full variable domain, rest sourced from reference TRBV19 and TRBJ2-7, is DGGITQSPKYLFRKEGQNVTLSCEQNLNHDAMYWYRQDPGQGLRLIYYSQIVNDFQKGDIAEGYSVSREKKESFPLTVTSAQKNPTAFYLCASSIPGYEQYFGPGTRLTVT.

The V call is TRBV7-2, the J call TRBJ2-7; D gene uncertain. This CDR3 comprises 14 residues. Trimming left V 5 bases short and J 5 bases short, with 16 bases between. CDR1 is SGHTA and CDR2 is FQGNSA in the germline V gene. The CDR3 DNA reads as TGTGCCAGCAGCCCTCTCTCATCCGGGCACGAGCAGTACTTC. It specifies CASSPLSSGHEQYF.

This clonotype has a handful of counts. V is TRBV7-9 and J is TRBJ2-7, with 8 bases identical to TRBD1. The trim removed 5 bases at V and 3 bases at J, leaving 6 bases unmatched. The CDR3 extends over 14 amino acids. Germline assignment: CDR1 SEHNR and CDR2 FQNEAQ (reference sequence). The CDR3 is CASSPQDRVYEQYF. CDR3 in DNA: TGTGCCAGCAGCCCACAGGACAGGGTCTACGAGCAGTACTTC.

The chain employs TRBV7-2 and TRBJ2-7; D is ambiguous. Germline assignment: CDR1 SGHTA and CDR2 FQGNSA. The CDR3 has 16 residues. The V and J ends lost 6 bases and 0 bases respectively, with 18 bases between them. The CDR3 DNA follows: TGTGCCAGCAGTTCTAGTGGCGGCCTACTCTCCTACGAGCAGTACTTC. It codes for CASSSSGGLLSYEQYF.

This clonotype appeared a few times. CDR3 nucleotides: TGCAGCGCTCCGGGACTAGCGGGAGGGCAGGAACAGTTCTTC. Protein product: CSAPGLAGGQEQFF. The chain couples TRBV29-1 to TRBJ2-1; TRBD2 agrees at 16 bases. CDR3 length: 14 residues. Germline values: CDR1 SQVTM, CDR2 ANQGSEA. J was trimmed by 13 bases and V by 7 bases; bases with no gene match: 10.

The chain couples TRBV7-2 to TRBJ2-5; D is ambiguous. The length of the CDR3 is 15 residues. CDR1 and CDR2 from the germline V gene are SGHTA and FQGNSA. V shed 1 base and J shed 2 bases, with 11 bases lying between them. The CDR3 region has the DNA TGTGCCAGCAGCTTAGAGGTCGGCAGACAAGAGACCCAGTACTTC. The encoded protein is CASSLEVGRQETQYF.

The chain combines TRBV7-2 with TRBJ2-7; TRBD1 is a possible D gene (6 bases). V was trimmed by 0 bases and J by 5 bases, leaving 8 bases between them. Germline V gene lookup returns CDR1 SGHTA and CDR2 FQGNSA. The CDR3 is 13 residues long. For the CDR3, the DNA is TGTGCCAGCAGCTTAGCGGACAGCCACGAGCAGTACTTC. Translated, it gives CASSLADSHEQYF.

V and J are TRBV4-3 and TRBJ2-1; D is possibly TRBD1 (5 bases). V was clipped by 0 bases and J by 6 bases, with 12 bases between them. CDR1 and CDR2 from the germline V gene are LGHNA and YSLEER. CDR3 length: 15 amino acids. CDR3 DNA sequence: TGCGCCAGCAGCCAAGATCGGTATGGGGCCAATGAGCAGTTCTTC. This gives the protein CASSQDRYGANEQFF.

This chain uses TRBV6-1 with TRBJ2-1; D may be TRBD2 (6 bases). The V gene lost 2 bases and the J gene lost 6 bases, with 8 bases spanning the gap. Germline V CDR1 and CDR2: MNHNS, SASEGT. The CDR3 runs to 13 residues. The CDR3 is CASSELGGNEQFF. The DNA for the CDR3 is TGTGCCAGCAGTGAACTGGGGGGCAATGAGCAGTTCTTC.

CDR3: CASSHTGGWGNTIYF. The CDR3 DNA sequence: TGTGCCAGCAGTCACACAGGGGGCTGGGGAAACACCATATATTTT. The chain recombines TRBV6-6 with TRBJ1-3, with 9 bases matching TRBD1. This CDR3 is built from 15 residues. Trimming took 5 bases from V and 4 from J; bases not matched to a gene: 6. Germline V CDR1 and CDR2: MNHNY, SVGAGI (reference sequence).

The gene calls are TRBV27 and TRBJ1-6, with D unresolved. Trimming left V 6 bases short and J 10 bases short, with 16 bases between. Germline values: CDR1 MNHEY, CDR2 SMNVEV (reference sequence). This CDR3 region has 14 residues. The CDR3 DNA sequence: TGTGCCAGCAGCTTGGGAATAGCGGAATCACCCCTCCACTTT. Protein: CASSLGIAESPLHF.

The V gene is TRBV7-9, the J gene TRBJ2-7, with D possibly being TRBD2 (5 bases). Trimming removed 1 base at V and 3 bases at J, with 10 bases between. The CDR3 totals 14 residues. Germline CDR1 reads SEHNR; CDR2 reads FQNEAQ (reference sequence). In DNA, the CDR3 is TGTGCCAGCAGCTTAGATCGGGAAGGCTACGAGCAGTACTTC. Translated, it gives CASSLDREGYEQYF.

The table lists this clonotype with a few counts. This sequence joins TRBV6-4 and TRBJ2-1; 9 bases are shared with TRBD2. The CDR3 is 14 residues long. Germline V gives CDR1 MRHNA, CDR2 SNTAGT. The V segment lost 6 bases and the J segment 5 bases; nucleotides outside the gene matches: 5. The CDR3 region is CASSRTSENNEQFF. The CDR3 DNA follows: TGTGCCAGCAGCAGGACTAGCGAAAACAATGAGCAGTTCTTC.

The chain joins TRBV12-3 or TRBV12-4 to TRBJ2-7; D unresolved. This CDR3 spans 12 amino acids. Trimming cost V 5 bases and J 2 bases, with 7 bases left between them. CDR3 loop: CASSPVAYEQYF. CDR3 DNA sequence: TGTGCCAGCAGTCCCGTAGCCTACGAGCAGTACTTC.

This rearrangement joins TRBV5-1 to TRBJ1-1; D is ambiguous. V shed 0 bases and J shed 5 bases, with 8 bases lying between them. The germline CDR1 and CDR2 sequences are SGHRS and YFSETQ. The CDR3 has 13 amino acids. CDR3 sequence reads: CASSLAQGTEAFF. The DNA for the CDR3 is TGCGCCAGCAGCTTGGCCCAAGGGACTGAAGCTTTCTTT.

The chain uses TRBV12-3 or TRBV12-4 and TRBJ2-7, with 8 bases that match TRBD1. This CDR3 is 13 amino acids long. After removal of 8 bases from V and 2 bases from J, the junction contained 5 bases not matched to a gene. The CDR3 region has the DNA TGTGCCAGCGGTGGGGACAGGACCTACGAGCAGTACTTC. This codes for CASGGDRTYEQYF.

The gene calls are TRBV4-1 and TRBJ1-2; weak D call: TRBD1 (6 bases). With 0 bases removed from V and 5 bases from J, the gap between germline ends came to 13 bases. The CDR3 loop spans 15 amino acids. In germline, CDR1 is MGHRA, CDR2 YSYEKL. The CDR3, as DNA: TGCGCCAGCAGCCAAGATCCCGGACAGAGATATGGCTACACCTTC. This encodes CASSQDPGQRYGYTF.

This chain joins TRBV9 and TRBJ2-1, with D tentatively TRBD2 (5 bases). This CDR3 region has 16 residues. With 0 bases removed from V and 3 bases from J, the gap between germline ends came to 13 bases. From germline, CDR1 is SGDLS and CDR2 YYNGEE. The CDR3 bases are TGTGCCAGCAGCGTAGCTCGCGGTGGGAGCTACAATGAGCAGTTCTTC. As protein: CASSVARGGSYNEQFF.